The sequence of this T cell receptor (beta chain) was determined in a study of T cell responses to AZD1222 COVID-19 vaccine. Study summary: It was second doses at about 4 or about 12 weeks that were pooled.

V was clipped by 3 bases and J by 5 bases; unmatched bases: 15. Germline assignment: CDR1 DFQATT and CDR2 SNEGSKA (reference sequence). The CDR3 is 16 residues long. Sequencing used immunoSEQ multiplex PCR; TCRdb keeps in-frame clones, though not all of them. The table has 150,000 or so clones, around 86% seen once. A remark on this clone: The target antigen is unknown.

General observations from the study: Variant regions that are unmutated are reportedly the target of nearly half of spike-specific TCRs. Only six or seven AZD1222 recipients tested seropositive at baseline. The repertoires were collected only after the peak T cell response.

The chain carries TRBV20-1 and TRBJ1-2; TRBD1 matches 7 bases. The specimen was peripheral blood, collected on day 0 of AZD1222 vaccination. This clonotype originated in an adult in good health. The CDR3 region has the DNA TGCAGTGCTAGTGATAAGGGGCAGGGGGGGAATTATGGCTACACCTTC. This sequence encodes CSASDKGQGGNYGYTF.